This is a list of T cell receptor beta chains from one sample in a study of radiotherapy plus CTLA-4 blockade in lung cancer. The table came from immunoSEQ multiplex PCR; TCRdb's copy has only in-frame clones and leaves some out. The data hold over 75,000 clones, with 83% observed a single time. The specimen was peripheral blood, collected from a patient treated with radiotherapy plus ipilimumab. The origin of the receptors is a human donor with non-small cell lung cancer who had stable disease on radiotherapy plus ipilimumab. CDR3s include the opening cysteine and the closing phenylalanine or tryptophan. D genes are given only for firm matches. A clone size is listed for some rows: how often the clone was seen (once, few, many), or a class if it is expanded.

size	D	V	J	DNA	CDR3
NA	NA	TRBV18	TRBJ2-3	TGTGCCAGCTCACCGGGGCCGTTGTATACGCAGTATTTT	CASSPGPLYTQYF
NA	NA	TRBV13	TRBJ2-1	TGTGCCAGCAGCTTAGGCCGGGTCTCCCACAATGAGCAGTTCTTC	CASSLGRVSHNEQFF
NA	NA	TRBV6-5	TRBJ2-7	TGTGCCAGCAGTTTGTACGCCATCTCCTACGAGCAGTACTTC	CASSLYAISYEQYF
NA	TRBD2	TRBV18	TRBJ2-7	TGTGCCAGCTCACCAAGTCTAGCGGGGGCGAGCTCCTACGAGCAGTACTTC	CASSPSLAGASSYEQYF
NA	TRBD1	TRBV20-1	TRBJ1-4	TGCAGTGCTAGGACACTGGACAGGGCCATTTTT	CSARTLDRAIF
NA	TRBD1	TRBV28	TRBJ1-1	TGTGCCAGCAGTTTCCCCGGGACAGTGAACACTGAAGCTTTCTTT	CASSFPGTVNTEAFF
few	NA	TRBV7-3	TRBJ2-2	TGTGCCAGCAGTTCCCGAGCAGGGTTGGATAACACCGGGGAGCTGTTTTTT	CASSSRAGLDNTGELFF
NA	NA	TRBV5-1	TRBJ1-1	TGCGCCAGCAGCTTGAGGGGCATCCAACGGGGAGACACTGAAGCTTTCTTT	CASSLRGIQRGDTEAFF
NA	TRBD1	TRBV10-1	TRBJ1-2	TGCGCCAGCTACAGGGGTGGCTACACCTTC	CASYRGGYTF
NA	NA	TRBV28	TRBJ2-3	TGTGCCAGTAACTCTCGAATCGAGACGCAGTATTTT	CASNSRIETQYF
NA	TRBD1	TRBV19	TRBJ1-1	TGTGCCAGTAGGAAATTTCGGGACAGGGGCACTGAAGCTTTCTTT	CASRKFRDRGTEAFF
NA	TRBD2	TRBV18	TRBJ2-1	TGTGCCAGCTCACCACCGACCGGGGCGGGGGACTCCTACAATGAGCAGTTCTTC	CASSPPTGAGDSYNEQFF
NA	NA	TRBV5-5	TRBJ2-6	TGTGCCAGCAGCTTTGGGTGGCGGCCACTCTCTGGGGCCAACGTCCTGACTTTC	CASSFGWRPLSGANVLTF
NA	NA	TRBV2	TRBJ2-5	TGTGCCAGCAGAAGAGCTACAGGGCGGCAGGAGACCCAGTACTTC	CASRRATGRQETQYF
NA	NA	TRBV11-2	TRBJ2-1	TGTGCCAGCAGCGCCCGAGCGGGCCTCTCCTACAATGAGCAGTTCTTC	CASSARAGLSYNEQFF
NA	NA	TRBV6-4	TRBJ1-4	TGTGCCAGCAGTGACTGCCAACAGCACCTGAATGAAAAACTGTTTTTT	CASSDCQQHLNEKLFF
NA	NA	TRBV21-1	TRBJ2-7	TGTGCCAGCGACGGAATTGGACTAGCGGGGGGTGCCTACGAGCAGTACTTC	CASDGIGLAGGAYEQYF
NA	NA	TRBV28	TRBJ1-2	TGTGCCAGCAGTCTCGGACAGTCAAGGGATGGCTACACCTTC	CASSLGQSRDGYTF
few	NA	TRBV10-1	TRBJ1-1	TGCGCCAGCAGTGAGTCGGGAGGCATGGGGACTGAAGCTTTCTTT	CASSESGGMGTEAFF
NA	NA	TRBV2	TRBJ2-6	TGTGCCACCTCGCTAGACAGACACTCTGGGGCCAACGTCCTGACTTTC	CATSLDRHSGANVLTF
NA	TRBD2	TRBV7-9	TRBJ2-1	TGTGCCAGCAGCTTAGCTAGCGGGGGGCCCAATGAGCAGTTCTTC	CASSLASGGPNEQFF
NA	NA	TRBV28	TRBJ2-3	TGTGCCAGCAGCCAATTTCGGGCAGATACGCAGTATTTT	CASSQFRADTQYF
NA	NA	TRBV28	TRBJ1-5	TGTGCCAGCAGCGATACCTTGGGCAATCAGCCCCAGCATTTT	CASSDTLGNQPQHF
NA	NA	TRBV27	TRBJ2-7	TGTGCCAGCAGTGTACGGGAGCAGGGACCTTACGAGCAGTACTTC	CASSVREQGPYEQYF
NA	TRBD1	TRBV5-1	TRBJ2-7	TGCGCCAGCAGCTTGACCGGGACAGTCATCTACGAGCAGTACTTC	CASSLTGTVIYEQYF
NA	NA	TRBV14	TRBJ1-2	TGTGCCAGCAGCCAAGAACCCCGACAGAATTATGGCTACACCTTC	CASSQEPRQNYGYTF
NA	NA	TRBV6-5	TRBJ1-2	TGTGCCAGCAGTTACTCCGGCAGTAACTATGGCTACACCTTC	CASSYSGSNYGYTF
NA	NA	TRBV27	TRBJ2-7	TGTGCCAGCAGTTTAACCGGCTACGAGCAGTACTTC	CASSLTGYEQYF
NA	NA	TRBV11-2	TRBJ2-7	TGTGCCAGCAGCTTAACGGGGCAGACCTACGAGCAGTACTTC	CASSLTGQTYEQYF
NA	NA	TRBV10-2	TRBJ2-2	TGCGCCAAATTAGACAGGAACACCGGGGAGCTGTTTTTT	CAKLDRNTGELFF
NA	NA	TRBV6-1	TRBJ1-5	TGTGCCAGCAGTGAAGTGTTTGATATAATTCAGCCCCAGCATTTT	CASSEVFDIIQPQHF
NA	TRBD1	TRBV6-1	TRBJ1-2	TGTGCCAGCAGCCAACGATCCGGGACAGGGGTTGGCTACACCTTC	CASSQRSGTGVGYTF
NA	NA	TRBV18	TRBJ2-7	TGTGCCAGCTCACCTCAACAGAAGGTGTCCTACGAGCAGTACTTC	CASSPQQKVSYEQYF
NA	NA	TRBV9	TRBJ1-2	TGTGCCAGCAGCGTCTCCACAGGGTTGGCCCCGAATGGCTACACCTTC	CASSVSTGLAPNGYTF
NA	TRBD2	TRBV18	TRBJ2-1	TGTGCCAGCTCACCTATGACTGGGGGGGATGAGCAGTTCTTC	CASSPMTGGDEQFF
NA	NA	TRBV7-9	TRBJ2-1	TGTGCCAGCAGCTTACTGGGAGCCTACAATGAGCAGTTCTTC	CASSLLGAYNEQFF
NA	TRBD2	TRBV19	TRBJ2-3	TGTGCCAGTAGCTCTCTGCGGCGGGGGGGCACAGATACGCAGTATTTT	CASSSLRRGGTDTQYF
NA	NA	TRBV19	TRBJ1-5	TGTGCCAGTAGTAGTCAGACCAATCAGCCCCAGCATTTT	CASSSQTNQPQHF
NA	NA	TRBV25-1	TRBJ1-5	TGTGCCAGCAGTGAACCTCCGGGGAGTTATAGCAATCAGCCCCAGCATTTT	CASSEPPGSYSNQPQHF
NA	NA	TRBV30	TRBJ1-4	TGTGCCTGGAGAGCTCAGGGTGGTGATGAAAAACTGTTTTTT	CAWRAQGGDEKLFF
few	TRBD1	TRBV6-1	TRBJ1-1	TGTGCCAGCAGTGAGCCAGGGGGGTTGAACACTGAAGCTTTCTTT	CASSEPGGLNTEAFF
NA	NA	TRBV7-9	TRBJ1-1	TGTGCCAGCAGCTTGTCATCGAACACTGAAGCTTTCTTT	CASSLSSNTEAFF
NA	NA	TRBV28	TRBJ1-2	TGTGCCAGCAGTTTAAGGGCGCAGGGAATCTATGGCTACACCTTC	CASSLRAQGIYGYTF
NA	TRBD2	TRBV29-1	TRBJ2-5	TGCAGCGTTGATGTCCTAGCGGGAGTTCTGGAGACCCAGTACTTC	CSVDVLAGVLETQYF
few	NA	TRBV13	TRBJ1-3	TGTGCCAGCAGCTTGAGAGGAATTGACGGAAACACCATATATTTT	CASSLRGIDGNTIYF
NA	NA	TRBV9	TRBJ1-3	TGTGCCAGCAGCGGGGGACCAGGGGCAGCAAACACCATATATTTT	CASSGGPGAANTIYF
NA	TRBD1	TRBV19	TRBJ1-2	TGTGCCAGTAGAGATACGCGGGACAGGCAGATCTATGGCTACACCTTC	CASRDTRDRQIYGYTF
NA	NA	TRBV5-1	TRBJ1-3	TGCGCCAGCAGCTTGGCTATGGGGGCTGCTGGAAACACCATATATTTT	CASSLAMGAAGNTIYF
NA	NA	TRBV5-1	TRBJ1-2	TGCGCCAGCAGTTTGGGCGGAGTCACTACCTATGGCTACACCTTC	CASSLGGVTTYGYTF
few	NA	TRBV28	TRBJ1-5	TGTGCCAGCCGGGAAATTAATCAGCCCCAGCATTTT	CASREINQPQHF
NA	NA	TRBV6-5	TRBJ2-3	TGTGCCAGCAGATACTCGGCGGGCACAGATACGCAGTATTTT	CASRYSAGTDTQYF
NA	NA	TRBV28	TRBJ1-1	TGTGCCAGCAGTCCCGGGGGGAGGAACACTGAAGCTTTCTTT	CASSPGGRNTEAFF
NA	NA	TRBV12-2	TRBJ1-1	TGTGCAAGGCACACAGGGGGAGGGAACACTGAAGCTTTCTTT	CARHTGGGNTEAFF